The rows below give T cell receptor beta chains drawn from one sample of a study of blood T cells in healthy people across ages. TCRdb itself ran the 5' RACE reads through MiXCR, one entry per CDR3 protein. The data contain about 510,000 distinct CDR3 sequences, about a quarter of them singletons. The sample also formed part of further work on T cells of mothers and their children.

The sequencing input was blood. These receptors all stem from a boy aged 2 to 10 in good health. Both conserved end residues are part of each CDR3. D genes are given only for firm matches. Where a row states a size, it is once, few, many or the class of an expanded clone; other rows omit it.

abundance	d_gene	j_gene	v_gene	CDR3aa	CDR3nt
.	.	TRBJ2-2	TRBV9	CASSVDGWTGELFF	TGTGCCAGCAGCGTAGATGGGTGGACCGGGGAGCTGTTTTTT
once	TRBD2	TRBJ2-7	TRBV4-1	CASGRSAGVYTGGAYEQYF	TGCGCCAGCGGTCGATCGGCAGGAGTCTATACGGGGGGGGCCTACGAGCAGTACTTC
few	TRBD2	TRBJ2-7	TRBV20-1	CSARLAGVGEQYF	TGCAGTGCTAGGCTAGCGGGAGTGGGCGAGCAGTACTTC
.	.	TRBJ2-7	TRBV18	CASSPEYEQYF	TGTGCCAGCTCACCAGAATATGAGCAGTACTTC
.	.	TRBJ2-1	TRBV7-9	CASSLVPSIYNEQFF	TGTGCCAGCAGCTTAGTACCTAGTATCTACAATGAGCAGTTCTTC
.	.	TRBJ2-3	TRBV5-1	CASSFPTGKTDTQYF	TGCGCCAGCAGCTTCCCGACAGGAAAGACAGATACGCAGTATTTT
few	.	TRBJ2-4	TRBV12-3/TRBV12-4	CASSLKNIQYF	TGTGCCAGCAGTTTAAAAAACATTCAGTACTTC
.	TRBD2	TRBJ2-3	TRBV5-1	CASSSGRSSGVGTDTQYF	TGCGCCAGCAGCTCGGGCCGGAGTAGCGGGGTTGGCACAGATACGCAGTATTTT
few	.	TRBJ2-5	TRBV29-1	CSVDRINQETQYF	TGCAGCGTTGATCGGATAAACCAAGAGACCCAGTACTTC
.	.	TRBJ1-4	TRBV18	CASSPVGVEKLFF	TGTGCCAGCTCCCCAGTTGGAGTCGAAAAACTGTTTTTT
few	TRBD2	TRBJ2-3	TRBV10-3	CAISGGTSGTDTQYF	TGTGCCATCAGTGGAGGGACTAGCGGGACAGATACGCAGTATTTT
.	.	TRBJ2-5	TRBV2	CASSQGVGEETQYF	TGTGCCAGCTCCCAGGGTGTAGGGGAAGAGACCCAGTACTTC
.	TRBD2	TRBJ2-5	TRBV3-1	CASRPLAGQGTQYF	TGTGCCAGCAGGCCCTTAGCGGGGCAGGGGACCCAGTACTTC
few	.	TRBJ1-5	TRBV7-9	CASSQDGFSNQPQHF	TGTGCCAGCAGCCAGGACGGTTTTAGCAATCAGCCCCAGCATTTT
.	.	TRBJ2-7	TRBV7-9	CASSSREGPGDEQYF	TGTGCCAGCAGCTCTAGAGAGGGCCCAGGCGACGAGCAGTACTTC
few	TRBD1	TRBJ2-7	TRBV10-3	CAISERQGADEQYF	TGTGCCATCAGTGAGCGGCAGGGGGCTGACGAGCAGTACTTC